This T cell receptor beta chain was identified in a study of blood T cell repertoires in COVID-19. Study context: PBMCs, B-cell-depleted T cells, or T cells were the source of the cDNA or gDNA that made up the material.

Authors' analysis steps: Reference gene primer amplification gave nucleated cell count estimates. Libraries were prepared by immunoSEQ multiplex PCR; TCRdb keeps only in-frame clonotypes and omits some of them. Clone size and V and J calls were adopted from that table, with D and trimming inferred from the DNA. This table holds under 150,000 clones, just over 75% found once. This clone was seen only a few times. Sequenced material: peripheral blood. The TCR was taken from a human donor in a cohort sampled during active COVID-19.

CDR3 DNA: TGTGCCAGCAGTCTCGTCGGCCGGGGGGGCCTCTCCTACAATGAGCAGTTCTTC. It encodes CASSLVGRGGLSYNEQFF. This chain links TRBV7-8 with TRBJ2-1, with TRBD2 identical over 8 bases. With 6 bases clipped from V and 0 bases from J, the junction kept 13 bases outside the gene matches. CDR3 length: 18 amino acids. CDR1 and CDR2 (germline): SGHVS, FQNEAQ.